A single sample gave rise to the 25 T cell receptor beta chains below, sequenced in a study of cytomegalovirus exposure and HLA in healthy donors. TCRdb's table, derived via immunoSEQ multiplex PCR, lists solely in-frame clones and lacks some. The sample has over 200,000 clones, 80% to 90% seen once. Sequencing used PBMCs. The receptors stem from a woman aged 18-29 years in good health and CMV-seropositive.

This chain connects TRBV4-2 to TRBJ2-7; TRBD2 aligns across 11 bases. V gave up 5 bases and J gave up 7 bases; unmatched junction bases: 10. This CDR3 is built from 15 residues. CDR1 and CDR2 from the germline V gene are LGHNA and YNFKEQ. This chain's CDR3 is CASSSRLAGTEEQYF. Here the CDR3 DNA reads TGTGCCAGCAGCAGTAGACTAGCGGGAACGGAGGAGCAGTACTTC.

This chain connects TRBV10-3 to TRBJ2-7, with TRBD2 as a possible D gene (5 bases). Between the trimmed V and J ends, which lost 4 bases and 5 bases, there was a span of 12 bases. The CDR3 length is 13 residues. Germline values: CDR1 ENHRY, CDR2 SYGVKD. The CDR3 DNA reads as TGTGCCATCAGTGGTCAGCGGATAAACGAGCAGTACTTC. Protein: CAISGQRINEQYF.

The genes are TRBV7-2 and TRBJ1-2; D might be TRBD1 (6 bases). The CDR3 contains 16 residues. The germline V gene has CDR1 SGHTA and CDR2 FQGNSA. V was pared by 1 base and J by 0 bases, with 12 bases between. The CDR3: CASSLGQGLPNYGYTF. The CDR3 nucleotides read TGTGCCAGCAGCTTAGGTCAGGGGCTCCCTAACTATGGCTACACCTTC.

This chain uses TRBV11-3 with TRBJ2-1; TRBD2 might be the D (5 bases). The CDR3 has 14 amino acids. Germline CDR1 and CDR2: SGHNT and YENEEA. V was shortened by 0 bases and J by 7 bases, with 10 bases between the two germline ends. The CDR3 protein is CASSLESRVNEQFF. The CDR3 region has the DNA TGTGCCAGCAGCTTAGAGTCGCGGGTGAATGAGCAGTTCTTC. Combining the CDR3 with reference TRBV11-3 and TRBJ2-1 gives the whole variable domain EAGVVQSPRYKIIEKKQPVAFWCNPISGHNTLYWYLQNLGQGPELLIRYENEEAVDDSQLPKDRFSAERLKGVDSTLKIQPAELGDSAVYLCASSLESRVNEQFFGPGTRLTVL.

The chain carries TRBV2 and TRBJ1-5; D remains ambiguous. The CDR3 is 11 residues long. V gave up 3 bases and J gave up 11 bases, with 8 bases separating them. Germline V gene lookup returns CDR1 SNHLY and CDR2 FYNNEI. The CDR3 nucleotides are TGTGCCAGCAGTGAGCAACGGGCCCAGCATTTT. It specifies CASSEQRAQHF.

This chain uses TRBV29-1 with TRBJ2-3, with 9 nucleotides matching TRBD1. The CDR3 loop spans 13 amino acids. J lost 4 bases, V lost 7 bases, and 6 bases had no gene match. The germline CDR1 and CDR2 sequences are SQVTM and ANQGSEA. For the CDR3, the DNA is TGCAGCGAATCGGGACAGGGTCCAGATACGCAGTATTTT. Its translation: CSESGQGPDTQYF.

J is TRBJ2-1 and V is TRBV7-3, with 7 nucleotides matching TRBD2. The CDR3 covers 17 residues. Unmatched junction bases numbered 13, after V lost 0 bases and J lost 8 bases. Germline lookup yields CDR1 SGHTA and CDR2 FQGTGA. CDR3 amino acids: CASSLTSPRGRADEQFF. The DNA for the CDR3 is TGTGCCAGCAGCTTAACTTCCCCCCGGGGGAGGGCAGATGAGCAGTTCTTC.

A remark on this clone: At one boundary the junction diverges from the germline segment, which might be a read error. The chain joins TRBV5-1 to TRBJ2-7, with 10 bases matching TRBD1. Germline V lookup: CDR1 SGHRS, CDR2 YFSETQ. This CDR3 has 16 amino acids. The CDR3 DNA follows: TGCGCCAGCAGCTTGGGACAGGGGGCTGGGCTGTACGAGCAGTACTTT. It specifies CASSLGQGAGLYEQYF.

This chain joins TRBV6-1 and TRBJ1-1; 9 bases line up with TRBD1. The length of the CDR3 is 14 residues. After removal of 5 bases from V and 2 bases from J, the junction contained 3 bases not matched to a gene. Germline V CDR1 and CDR2: MNHNS, SASEGT. CDR3 nucleotide sequence: TGTGCCAGCAGTAAACAGGGGGCTAACACTGAAGCTTTCTTT. Its translation: CASSKQGANTEAFF.

The rearrangement links TRBV10-3 to TRBJ2-7; weak D call: TRBD1 (5 bases). CDR1 and CDR2 from the germline V gene are ENHRY and SYGVKD. The CDR3 has 12 residues. Trimming stripped 6 bases from V and 6 bases from J, with 12 bases between. The CDR3 here is CAISQGSSEQYF. In DNA form, the CDR3 reads TGTGCCATCAGCCAGGGTTCGAGCGAGCAGTACTTC.

The J gene is TRBJ2-7, the V gene TRBV4-1, with 11 bases aligning to TRBD2. Germline CDR1 reads MGHRA; CDR2 reads YSYEKL. Trimming cost V 1 base and J 3 bases; bases outside gene matches: 5. The CDR3 contains 16 residues. CDR3 amino acids: CASSQGASGRNYEQYF. Here the CDR3 DNA reads TGCGCCAGCAGCCAAGGGGCTAGCGGGAGGAACTACGAGCAGTACTTC.

V gene TRBV7-7 combines with J gene TRBJ2-2; TRBD2 matches at 14 bases. From germline, CDR1 is SSHAT and CDR2 FNYEAQ (reference sequence). CDR3 size: 15 residues. CDR3 bases: TGTGCTATTGGAGGGACTAGCGGGAGAAGGGGGGAGCTGTTTTTT. Its translation is CAIGGTSGRRGELFF.

This chain joins TRBV5-4 and TRBJ2-1; TRBD1 is a possible D gene (6 bases). Per the germline V gene, CDR1 is SGHNT and CDR2 is YYREEE (reference sequence). The length of the CDR3 is 14 residues. V lost 4 bases and J 10 bases, leaving 18 bases between the germline ends. The DNA of the CDR3 is TGTGCCAGCAGCCTACGTGGGGGCCGCGGGGAGCAGTTCTTC. This translates into CASSLRGGRGEQFF. Using reference TRBV5-4 and TRBJ2-1 for the parts outside the CDR3, the full variable domain is ETGVTQSPTHLIKTRGQQVTLRCSSQSGHNTVSWYQQALGQGPQFIFQYYREEENGRGNFPPRFSGLQFPNYSSELNVNALELDDSALYLCASSLRGGRGEQFFGPGTRLTVL.

The V and J genes are TRBV19 and TRBJ1-2, with D unresolved. The V and J ends lost 4 bases and 0 bases respectively, with 12 bases between them. CDR1 is LNHDA and CDR2 is SQIVND in the germline V gene (reference sequence). This CDR3 comprises 15 residues. This CDR3 reads CASSTPQSANYGYTF. The CDR3 nucleotides read TGTGCCAGTAGTACCCCACAAAGTGCTAACTATGGCTACACCTTC.

The CDR3 bases are TGCGCCAGCAGTTTCACAGGGACCTACGAGCAGTACTTC. As protein: CASSFTGTYEQYF. The chain joins TRBV10-1 to TRBJ2-7, with D possibly matching TRBD1 (6 bases). The V gene's germline CDR1 is WNHNN and CDR2 SYGVQD (reference sequence). V was shortened by 5 bases and J by 2 bases, with 10 bases between the two germline ends. This CDR3 contains 13 residues.

The chain couples TRBV14 to TRBJ2-7; perhaps TRBD1 as D (5 bases). Germline V CDR1 and CDR2: SGHDN, FVKESK. The CDR3 is 13 residues long. The V end was cut by 0 bases, the J end by 3 bases, with 6 bases between. CDR3 in DNA: TGTGCCAGCAGCCAAGACAGGGTCTACGAGCAGTACTTC. Amino acids: CASSQDRVYEQYF.

V and J are TRBV5-6 and TRBJ2-1, with a tentative D call TRBD2 (6 bases). This CDR3 comprises 17 residues. Between the trimmed V and J ends, which lost 0 bases and 10 bases, there was a span of 23 bases. Per the germline V gene, CDR1 is SGHDT and CDR2 is YYEEEE. CDR3 sequence (DNA): TGTGCCAGCAGCTTGGGATTTACGGGAGTGGGTTCGGGGGAGCAGTTCTTC. It yields the protein CASSLGFTGVGSGEQFF.

V usage is TRBV2 and J usage is TRBJ1-2; TRBD1 agrees at 7 bases. The CDR3 loop spans 14 amino acids. Germline V lookup: CDR1 SNHLY, CDR2 FYNNEI. CDR3 nucleotide sequence: TGTGCTGGCAGGGGGGAGACGGTGAACTATGGCTACACCTTC. Translated: CAGRGETVNYGYTF.

The genes are TRBV7-8 and TRBJ2-7; weak D call: TRBD1 (6 bases). Trimming shortened V by 3 bases and J by 2 bases, and 14 bases separated the two germline ends. The CDR3 contains 15 residues. CDR1 SGHVS and CDR2 FQNEAQ come from the germline V gene. CDR3 in amino acids: CASSFRTALTYEQYF. The CDR3 DNA follows: TGTGCCAGCAGCTTTCGGACAGCGTTAACCTACGAGCAGTACTTC.

This clone has only one observation. The chain's CDR3 is CASSLAQGGHNEQFF. CDR3 sequence (DNA): TGTGCCAGCAGCTTAGCACAGGGGGGCCACAATGAGCAGTTCTTC. J is TRBJ2-1 and V is TRBV7-9; 8 nucleotides match TRBD1. The CDR3 length is 15 residues. V was clipped by 0 bases and J by 5 bases; unmatched bases: 3. Germline V gene sequence: CDR1 SEHNR, CDR2 FQNEAQ (reference sequence).

V and J are TRBV28 and TRBJ1-1; TRBD1 matches at 9 bases. The CDR3 contains 13 residues. From germline, CDR1 is MDHEN and CDR2 SYDVKM. The V gene end was trimmed by 6 bases and the J gene end by 4 bases; junction bases not matched to a gene: 3. The CDR3 region is CASSATGGTEAFF. The CDR3 DNA reads as TGTGCCAGCAGCGCGACAGGGGGCACTGAAGCTTTCTTT.

A single count supports this clone. The chain is built from TRBV5-1 and TRBJ2-5; 10 positions match TRBD1. The CDR3 has 14 amino acids. The V gene end was trimmed by 3 bases and the J gene end by 5 bases; junction bases not matched to a gene: 4. The V gene's germline CDR1 is SGHRS and CDR2 YFSETQ. Here the CDR3 reads CASSSGTGDETQYF. The CDR3 DNA reads TGCGCCAGCAGCTCGGGGACAGGGGACGAGACCCAGTACTTC.

The gene calls are TRBV10-3 and TRBJ2-7, with D possibly being TRBD1 (5 bases). In germline, CDR1 is ENHRY, CDR2 SYGVKD. Between the trimmed V and J ends, which lost 3 bases and 0 bases, there was a span of 15 bases. The CDR3 consists of 16 residues. CDR3 residues: CAISEIRQGSSYEQYF. The DNA of the CDR3 is TGTGCCATCAGTGAAATTCGGCAGGGAAGCTCCTACGAGCAGTACTTC.

J is TRBJ1-1 and V is TRBV14; 8 bases line up with TRBD1. Germline CDR1 reads SGHDN; CDR2 reads FVKESK. CDR3 length equals 16 residues. Trimming cost V 2 bases and J 2 bases; bases outside gene matches: 7. This CDR3 is CASSQRAGQGNTEAFF. The CDR3 DNA sequence: TGTGCCAGCAGCCAAAGGGCTGGACAGGGTAACACTGAAGCTTTCTTT.

In the case of this clone: Sequence at one end of the junction differs from germline and may be a read error. The rearrangement uses TRBV7-2 and TRBJ1-1; D gene uncertain. This CDR3 spans 15 amino acids. Germline CDR1 and CDR2: SGHTA and FQGNSA. CDR3 amino acids: CASSVAAAVNTEAFF. Written as DNA, the CDR3 is TGTGCCAGCAGCGTAGCGGCGGCGGTCAACACTGAAGCTTTCTTT.